This TCR beta chain was sequenced in a study of blood T cell repertoires in COVID-19. Authors' processing steps: Estimation of nucleated cell counts relied on the amplification of reference gene primers. Only in-frame clones appear in the TCRdb table, and some are missing; sequencing was by immunoSEQ multiplex PCR. For V, J and clone size, that table is used; D and trimming come from the DNA. The sample records 200,000 to 250,000 clones, 85% to 90% being singletons. This TCR was recovered from a woman aged 60 to 75 with acute or convalescent COVID-19. The specimen sequenced was peripheral blood.

This chain's CDR3 is CASRKDRSSNQPQHF. The CDR3 coding sequence is TGTGCCAGCAGAAAGGACAGATCTAGCAATCAGCCCCAGCATTTT. The chain uses TRBV27 and TRBJ1-5, with D perhaps TRBD1 (6 bases). The CDR3 length is 15 residues. V lost 6 bases to trimming and J lost 0 bases, with 12 bases between them. CDR1 and CDR2 (germline): MNHEY, SMNVEV (reference sequence).